This T cell receptor (beta chain) originates from a study of post-analysis software for immune sequencing data. Carried by the TCR beta cDNA libraries were unique molecular identifiers. TCRdb re-derived calls from the PCR reads in MiXCR, one entry per CDR3 protein. Of 400,000 to 500,000 distinct CDR3 sequences in the sample, approximately 38% were seen once. Turning to this clonotype: Its antigen remains unidentified.

CDR3 size: 16 residues. The V end was cut by 5 bases, the J end by 6 bases, with 22 bases between. The V gene's germline CDR1 is SEHNR and CDR2 FQNEAQ (reference sequence). General observations from the study: Relative to controls, patients had five TRBV segments at higher frequency, with TRBV5-6, TRBV5-1 and TRBV20-1 among these.

The rearrangement joins TRBV7-9 to TRBJ2-5, with D possibly being TRBD1 (6 bases). This clonotype was sampled from a girl under 10 years old with multiple sclerosis. The sequencing sample was made of blood. The CDR3 loop reads CASSTYGQTTWKTQYF. The CDR3 DNA reads as TGTGCCAGCAGCACCTACGGACAGACAACATGGAAGACCCAGTACTTC.